This is a list of T cell receptor beta chains from one sample in a study of blood T cell repertoires in COVID-19. Repertoires were generated with immunoSEQ multiplex PCR, while TCRdb's copy carries only in-frame clones and drops some. The table shows approximately 85,000 clones, with nearly 90% occurring only once. The sequenced sample was peripheral blood. These TCRs come from a woman over 75 with active or convalescent COVID-19. CDR3s include the opening cysteine and the closing phenylalanine or tryptophan. Fields, in order: clone size, J gene, V gene, D gene, CDR3 protein, CDR3 DNA. The D gene is left open where the match is weak. Clone sizes are given selectively: once, few, many, or a class where the clone is expanded.

- | TRBJ2-7 | TRBV7-9 | TRBD1 | CASSSLTGTGFNEQYF | TGTGCCAGCAGCTCACTCACCGGGACAGGGTTCAACGAGCAGTACTTC
- | TRBJ2-1 | TRBV3-1/TRBV3-2 | TRBD1 | CASSQELPGGYYNEQFF | TGTGCCAGCAGCCAAGAACTCCCAGGGGGCTACTACAATGAGCAGTTCTTC
- | TRBJ1-5 | TRBV19 | - | CASSTVGSSYQPQHF | TGTGCCAGTAGTACCGTAGGGAGTTCATATCAGCCCCAGCATTTT
- | TRBJ2-4 | TRBV7-2 | TRBD2 | CASSLGPAGVKNIQYF | TGTGCCAGCAGCTTGGGCCCCGCGGGAGTGAAAAACATTCAGTACTTC
- | TRBJ1-2 | TRBV28 | - | CASTLPLGQGIRDGYTF | TGTGCCAGCACTCTCCCGCTTGGGCAGGGGATTCGCGATGGCTACACCTTC
- | TRBJ2-2 | TRBV5-1 | - | CASRSPSAGELFF | TGCGCCAGCAGATCTCCTTCGGCCGGGGAGCTGTTTTTT
- | TRBJ1-4 | TRBV27 | TRBD1 | CASRAIETGSWKLFF | TGTGCCAGCAGGGCCATTGAGACAGGGTCGTGGAAACTGTTTTTT
- | TRBJ2-2 | TRBV9 | - | CASSVRDYTGELFF | TGTGCCAGCAGCGTTCGGGATTACACCGGGGAGCTGTTTTTT
- | TRBJ2-3 | TRBV18 | TRBD1 | CASSALQGSTDTQYF | TGTGCCAGCTCAGCACTACAGGGGAGCACAGATACGCAGTATTTT
- | TRBJ1-5 | TRBV18 | - | CASSGGVSNQPQHF | TGTGCCAGCTCGGGGGGAGTTAGCAATCAGCCCCAGCATTTT
- | TRBJ1-2 | TRBV28 | - | CASSFRVGGYTF | TGTGCCAGCAGTTTTCGGGTAGGCGGCTACACCTTC
- | TRBJ1-1 | TRBV6-6 | - | CASGMGGNTEAFF | TGTGCCAGCGGTATGGGGGGGAACACTGAAGCTTTCTTT
- | TRBJ2-4 | TRBV11-2 | TRBD1 | CASSRRDSQNIQYF | TGTGCCAGCAGCCGCCGGGACAGTCAAAACATTCAGTACTTC
- | TRBJ2-2 | TRBV27 | - | CASSLRGWGTGELFF | TGTGCCAGCAGTTTAAGGGGGTGGGGGACCGGGGAGCTGTTTTTT
- | TRBJ2-1 | TRBV24-1 | - | CATSLAYNEQFF | TGTGCCACCAGTCTAGCCTACAATGAGCAGTTCTTC
- | TRBJ2-3 | TRBV5-4 | - | CASSLDNTDTQYF | TGTGCCAGCAGCTTGGACAACACAGATACGCAGTATTTT
- | TRBJ2-7 | TRBV5-6 | TRBD2 | CASSFKSLAGASYEQYF | TGTGCCAGCAGCTTTAAATCTCTGGCGGGAGCCAGCTACGAGCAGTACTTC
- | TRBJ2-7 | TRBV9 | - | CASSVHADSFSYEQYF | TGTGCCAGCAGCGTCCACGCGGACTCCTTCTCCTACGAGCAGTACTTC
- | TRBJ1-6 | TRBV28 | - | CASSSGINNSPLHF | TGTGCCAGCAGCTCCGGGATTAATAATTCACCCCTCCACTTT
- | TRBJ2-1 | TRBV5-6 | TRBD2 | CASSLGERGVSGRQIEQFF | TGTGCCAGCAGCTTGGGGGAACGGGGTGTTAGCGGGAGACAGATTGAGCAGTTCTTC
- | TRBJ2-3 | TRBV7-9 | - | CASSTTRAGDTQYF | TGTGCCAGCAGCACGACCCGCGCGGGAGATACGCAGTATTTT
- | TRBJ1-3 | TRBV3-1/TRBV3-2 | - | CASSQGRRRNTIYF | TGTGCCAGCAGCCAAGGTAGGAGGAGGAACACCATATATTTT
once | TRBJ1-1 | TRBV6-2/TRBV6-3 | TRBD1 | CASSYLDRGTEAFF | TGTGCCAGCAGTTACTTGGACAGGGGTACTGAAGCTTTCTTT
- | TRBJ2-3 | TRBV11-2 | - | CASSLMGFSDTQYF | TGTGCCAGCAGCCTTATGGGCTTCTCAGATACGCAGTATTTT
- | TRBJ2-6 | TRBV3-1/TRBV3-2 | TRBD1 | CASRPRDRGCCSGANVLTF | TGTGCCAGCAGACCCAGGGACAGAGGGTGCTGCTCTGGGGCCAACGTCCTGACTTTC
- | TRBJ1-2 | TRBV18 | TRBD1 | CASSAGQGAVGYTF | TGTGCCAGCTCAGCGGGACAGGGGGCGGTTGGCTACACCTTC
- | TRBJ2-2 | TRBV19 | - | CASSLGQGDTGELFF | TGTGCCAGTAGTCTAGGGCAGGGCGACACCGGGGAGCTGTTTTTT
- | TRBJ2-1 | TRBV6-4 | TRBD1 | CASSYDHRTGPPEQFF | TGTGCCAGCAGTTACGATCACAGGACAGGTCCACCTGAGCAGTTCTTC
- | TRBJ2-5 | TRBV9 | - | CASSPGVSGKETQYF | TGTGCCAGCAGCCCAGGTGTATCGGGGAAAGAGACCCAGTACTTC
- | TRBJ1-2 | TRBV10-3 | - | CATNPGQHGYTF | TGTGCCACCAACCCGGGACAACATGGCTACACCTTC
- | TRBJ1-6 | TRBV12-5 | TRBD1 | CASGLQGANSPLHF | TGTGCTAGTGGTCTACAGGGGGCGAATTCACCCCTCCACTTT
- | TRBJ2-1 | TRBV19 | - | CASSIILSPYNEQFF | TGTGCCAGTAGTATAATTCTTTCTCCCTACAATGAGCAGTTCTTC
once | TRBJ1-2 | TRBV6-1 | - | CASSEYGSRQGGYTF | TGTGCCAGCAGTGAATATGGCAGCCGCCAGGGAGGCTACACCTTC
- | TRBJ1-5 | TRBV6-5 | - | CAGRVGQPQHF | TGTGCCGGGAGGGTTGGTCAGCCCCAGCATTTT
- | TRBJ2-3 | TRBV19 | TRBD2 | CASSATSAQHGYTQYF | TGTGCCAGTAGCGCAACTAGCGCTCAACACGGGTATACGCAGTATTTT
- | TRBJ2-3 | TRBV28 | - | CASSLGASTDTQYF | TGTGCCAGCAGCTTGGGGGCGAGCACAGATACGCAGTATTTT